Listed below are T cell receptor beta chains from one sample, sequenced in a study of blood T cell repertoires in COVID-19. TCRdb's table, derived via immunoSEQ multiplex PCR, lists solely in-frame clones and lacks some. The sample includes tens of thousands of clones, 70% to 85% of them seen just once. The sequenced sample was peripheral blood. Receptors originate from a man in his fifties or sixties with acute or convalescent COVID-19. Both conserved end residues are part of each CDR3. Clone size is shown for a subset of rows, as once, few, many or a class of expanded clone.

J gene: TRBJ1-3; clone size: -; V gene: TRBV19; CDR3 protein: CASSIGTVGNTIYF
J gene: TRBJ2-7; clone size: -; V gene: TRBV6-5; CDR3 protein: CASSLGQGNQYF
J gene: TRBJ1-2; clone size: -; V gene: TRBV6-1; CDR3 protein: CASSDPGQGGNYGYTF
J gene: TRBJ1-2; clone size: -; V gene: TRBV5-5; CDR3 protein: CASSTGGWTGPSF
J gene: TRBJ1-4; clone size: -; V gene: TRBV5-1; CDR3 protein: CASSLQATNEKLFF
J gene: TRBJ2-1; clone size: -; V gene: TRBV5-4; CDR3 protein: CASSRPLAGEINEQFF
J gene: TRBJ1-5; clone size: -; V gene: TRBV18; CDR3 protein: CASSPGGGGNQPQHF
J gene: TRBJ2-2; clone size: -; V gene: TRBV2; CDR3 protein: CASRALTSANTGELFF
J gene: TRBJ2-6; clone size: once; V gene: TRBV30; CDR3 protein: CAWSMETGTLSGANVLTF
J gene: TRBJ1-5; clone size: -; V gene: TRBV28; CDR3 protein: CASSFLGLSNQPQHF
J gene: TRBJ2-7; clone size: -; V gene: TRBV21-1; CDR3 protein: CASSKGAPGREGSYEQYF
J gene: TRBJ1-2; clone size: -; V gene: TRBV27; CDR3 protein: CASSRQGSNGYTF
J gene: TRBJ1-4; clone size: -; V gene: TRBV18; CDR3 protein: CASSPPGQGNEKLFF
J gene: TRBJ1-1; clone size: -; V gene: TRBV21-1; CDR3 protein: CASPEEGNTEAFF
J gene: TRBJ1-2; clone size: few; V gene: TRBV28; CDR3 protein: CASRGVWGAGYGYTF
J gene: TRBJ2-7; clone size: -; V gene: TRBV29-1; CDR3 protein: CSVALYRGPPYEQYF
J gene: TRBJ2-5; clone size: -; V gene: TRBV28; CDR3 protein: CASSPTSGGGRETQYF
J gene: TRBJ1-6; clone size: -; V gene: TRBV9; CDR3 protein: CASSVDRAPGSPLHF
J gene: TRBJ1-5; clone size: -; V gene: TRBV7-8; CDR3 protein: CASSPSGTGPAGQPQHF
J gene: TRBJ2-7; clone size: -; V gene: TRBV5-1; CDR3 protein: CASSLAASGSSYEQYF
J gene: TRBJ2-5; clone size: -; V gene: TRBV5-1; CDR3 protein: CASSLIPGQGAGETQYF
J gene: TRBJ1-6; clone size: -; V gene: TRBV5-5; CDR3 protein: CASSDREVLGSPLHF
J gene: TRBJ2-7; clone size: -; V gene: TRBV30; CDR3 protein: CAWSYGQGVGPTYEQYF
J gene: TRBJ2-7; clone size: -; V gene: TRBV28; CDR3 protein: CASSLLGAGPERSNEQYF
J gene: TRBJ1-1; clone size: -; V gene: TRBV5-1; CDR3 protein: CASSWDRNTEAFF
J gene: TRBJ2-3; clone size: -; V gene: TRBV24-1; CDR3 protein: CATSDLQGAQGTDTQYF
J gene: TRBJ2-3; clone size: -; V gene: TRBV30; CDR3 protein: CAWSARAGGSEGTQYF
J gene: TRBJ1-2; clone size: -; V gene: TRBV18; CDR3 protein: CASSPAGTGGAYGYTF
J gene: TRBJ2-1; clone size: -; V gene: TRBV7-2; CDR3 protein: CASSWGSFNEQFF
J gene: TRBJ2-2; clone size: -; V gene: TRBV19; CDR3 protein: CATSPGFNANTGELFF
J gene: TRBJ2-2; clone size: few; V gene: TRBV2; CDR3 protein: CASLHPGLTNTGELFF